This T cell receptor (beta chain) was identified during a study of T cell responses to AZD1222 COVID-19 vaccine. Clones were sequenced by immunoSEQ multiplex PCR, and TCRdb holds only the in-frame ones, with some missing. The table records approximately 110,000 clones, approximately 89% of them present only once. General study results and limits: Spike regions recognized by vaccine-associated CD4 TCRs spanned the protein, led by 160-218 and 743-854.

Note on this clone: Its specificity is unknown.

This TCR derives from an adult who received the AZD1222 COVID-19 vaccine. The sequencing here drew on peripheral blood, taken 28 days after the second AZD1222 dose.

CDR3 loop: CASSLGGPGEKLFF. CDR3 nucleotides: TGTGCCAGCAGCTTGGGGGGCCCAGGGGAAAAACTGTTTTTT. The chain combines TRBV5-4 with TRBJ1-4; a possible D gene is TRBD1 (5 bases). CDR3 length equals 14 residues. CDR1 is SGHNT and CDR2 is YYREEE in the germline V gene (reference sequence). V lost 0 bases, J lost 8 bases, and 11 bases lay in between.